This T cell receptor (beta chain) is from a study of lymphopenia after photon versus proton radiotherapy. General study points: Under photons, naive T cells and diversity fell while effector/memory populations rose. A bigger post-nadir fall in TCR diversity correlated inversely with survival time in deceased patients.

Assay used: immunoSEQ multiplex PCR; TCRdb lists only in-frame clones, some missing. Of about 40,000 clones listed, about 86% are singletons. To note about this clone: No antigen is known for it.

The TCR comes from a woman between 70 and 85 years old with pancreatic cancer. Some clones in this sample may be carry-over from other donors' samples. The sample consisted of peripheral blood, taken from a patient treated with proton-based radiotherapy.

The CDR3 sequence: CASSLIYNEQFF. The CDR3 DNA reads TGTGCCAGCAGCTTAATATACAATGAGCAGTTCTTC. This chain joins TRBV2 and TRBJ2-1, with D unresolved. The CDR3 consists of 12 residues. From germline, CDR1 is SNHLY and CDR2 FYNNEI. V lost 6 bases and J lost 4, with 7 bases in between.